The present T cell receptor (beta chain) was sequenced within a study of blood T cell repertoires in COVID-19. Study at large: T cells, B-cell-depleted T cells, or PBMCs provided the cDNA or gDNA that served as material.

Authors' data handling: The assay estimated nucleated cells by amplifying reference gene primers. The assay was immunoSEQ multiplex PCR, and TCRdb's table has in-frame clones only and misses some. V, J and clone size are those of that table, while D and trimming were read from the DNA. This table holds roughly 77,000 clones, 88% found once. V lost 4 bases and J 1 base, leaving 10 bases between the germline ends. In germline, CDR1 is LGHDT, CDR2 YNNKEL (reference sequence). This CDR3 has 14 residues. The chain is built from TRBV3-1 (or the pseudogene TRBV3-2) and TRBJ2-5, with D tentatively TRBD2 (6 bases). The receptor comes from a human donor in a cohort sampled during active COVID-19. The sample consisted of peripheral blood. The CDR3 bases are TGTGCCAGCAGCCTTAAGCGGGTCCAAGAGACCCAGTACTTC. Protein: CASSLKRVQETQYF.